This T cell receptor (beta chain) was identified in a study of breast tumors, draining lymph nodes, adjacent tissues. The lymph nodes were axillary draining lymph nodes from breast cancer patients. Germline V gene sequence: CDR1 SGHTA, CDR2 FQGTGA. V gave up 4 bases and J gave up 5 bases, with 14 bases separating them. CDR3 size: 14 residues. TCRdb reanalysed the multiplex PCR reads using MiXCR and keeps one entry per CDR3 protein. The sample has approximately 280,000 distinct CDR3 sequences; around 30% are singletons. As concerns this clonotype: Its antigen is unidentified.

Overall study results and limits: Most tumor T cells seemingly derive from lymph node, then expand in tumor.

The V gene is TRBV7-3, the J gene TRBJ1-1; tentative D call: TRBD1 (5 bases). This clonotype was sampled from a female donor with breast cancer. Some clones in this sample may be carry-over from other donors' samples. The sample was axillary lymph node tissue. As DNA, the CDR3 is TGTGCCAGCAGCTCTGATGGGGGTATAACTGAAGCTTTCTTT. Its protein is CASSSDGGITEAFF. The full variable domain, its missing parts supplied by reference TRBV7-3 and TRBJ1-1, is GAGVSQTPSNKVTEKGKYVELRCDPISGHTALYWYRQSLGQGPEFLIYFQGTGAADDSGLPNDRFFAVRPEGSVSTLKIQRTERGDSAVYLCASSSDGGITEAFFGQGTRLTVV.